These T cell receptor beta chains were read from a single sample in a study of T cells in Graves' hyperthyroidism and ophthalmopathy. TCRdb reanalysed the multiplex PCR reads using MiXCR and keeps one entry per CDR3 protein. The repertoire consists of 700,000 to 950,000 distinct CDR3 sequences, with approximately 40% occurring once and the leading ten covering around 31%. Sequences were obtained from blood. These receptors were taken from a woman in her forties with Graves' hyperthyroidism. Both conserved end residues are part of each CDR3. D genes are given only for firm matches.

D: -
V: TRBV4-1
J: TRBJ1-5
CDR3: CASSVYHRVDQPQHF

D: -
V: TRBV7-7
J: TRBJ2-7
CDR3: CASSPSPQGIQYF

D: TRBD1
V: TRBV27
J: TRBJ1-1
CDR3: CASHDRDRGRRTEAFF

D: -
V: TRBV12-3/TRBV12-4
J: TRBJ2-7
CDR3: CASGFGAASSYEQYF

D: TRBD1
V: TRBV11-2
J: TRBJ1-2
CDR3: CASSLRDGTGDGYTF

D: TRBD2
V: TRBV9
J: TRBJ2-2
CDR3: CASSVGLAGGPGYTGELFF

D: TRBD1
V: TRBV14
J: TRBJ1-4
CDR3: CASSNPQGDEKLFF

D: -
V: TRBV7-2
J: TRBJ2-7
CDR3: CASSYRDPDPLYEQYF

D: -
V: TRBV5-1
J: TRBJ1-4
CDR3: CASSSGMTEKLFF

D: -
V: TRBV15
J: TRBJ1-5
CDR3: CATSSDSPNRPQHF

D: TRBD2
V: TRBV5-5
J: TRBJ2-7
CDR3: CASSLLAGAFYEQYF

D: -
V: TRBV7-9
J: TRBJ1-5
CDR3: CASSLADQPQHF

D: -
V: TRBV6-5
J: TRBJ2-2
CDR3: CASSYSPTGNTGELFF

D: TRBD1
V: TRBV10-3
J: TRBJ1-1
CDR3: CAIRGTGRNTEAFF

D: TRBD1
V: TRBV30
J: TRBJ1-2
CDR3: CASGGSYGYTF

D: -
V: TRBV5-1
J: TRBJ1-3
CDR3: CASSLVDGRRGNTIYF

D: -
V: TRBV11-2
J: TRBJ1-1
CDR3: CASSGGRLNTEAFF

D: -
V: TRBV7-9
J: TRBJ1-1
CDR3: CASSPRQNMNTEAFF

D: TRBD2
V: TRBV7-9
J: TRBJ2-7
CDR3: CASTPRLAGSYEQYF

D: TRBD2
V: TRBV10-3
J: TRBJ2-7
CDR3: CAIRGTSQSSYEQYF

D: TRBD2
V: TRBV2
J: TRBJ2-5
CDR3: CASSGEREWVGEETQYF

D: -
V: TRBV30
J: TRBJ1-2
CDR3: CASQENYGYTF

D: TRBD1
V: TRBV29-1
J: TRBJ1-1
CDR3: CRDVGTGNTEAFF

D: -
V: TRBV7-2
J: TRBJ2-2
CDR3: CASSLPLGGAGELFF

D: -
V: TRBV6-6
J: TRBJ2-7
CDR3: CATQTLREPREQYF

D: TRBD2
V: TRBV5-5
J: TRBJ2-2
CDR3: CASSQSRTSGEELFF

D: TRBD1
V: TRBV7-2
J: TRBJ2-5
CDR3: CASSMGQGVGETQYF

D: TRBD1
V: TRBV20-1
J: TRBJ2-5
CDR3: CGAGPGQGKETQYF

D: -
V: TRBV19
J: TRBJ2-5
CDR3: CASSRQIEETQYF

D: -
V: TRBV5-5
J: TRBJ2-5
CDR3: CASSLVLSGIAEEYF

D: TRBD1
V: TRBV5-1
J: TRBJ1-4
CDR3: CASSSDRVNEKLFF

D: -
V: TRBV19
J: TRBJ2-7
CDR3: CASSVRDGAYEQYF

D: -
V: TRBV7-6
J: TRBJ1-5
CDR3: CASSDQTEINQPQHF

D: -
V: TRBV7-9
J: TRBJ2-7
CDR3: CASSSTGRNEQYF

D: TRBD1
V: TRBV7-2
J: TRBJ2-3
CDR3: CASSLRGQGGTDTQYF

D: -
V: TRBV4-3
J: TRBJ1-2
CDR3: CASSLERANYGYTF

D: -
V: TRBV2
J: TRBJ2-7
CDR3: CASSRGGVWDEQYF

D: TRBD2
V: TRBV29-1
J: TRBJ2-5
CDR3: CSVETSGGQETQYF

D: -
V: TRBV25-1
J: TRBJ1-1
CDR3: CASSAPPTGTPGAFF

D: -
V: TRBV5-6
J: TRBJ2-2
CDR3: CASSLSGVWNTGELFF

D: -
V: TRBV20-1
J: TRBJ2-2
CDR3: CSARDTGNTGELFF

D: TRBD2
V: TRBV4-1
J: TRBJ2-5
CDR3: CASSQGSSSGEETQYF

D: -
V: TRBV25-1
J: TRBJ1-1
CDR3: CASSPLRYGDTEAFF

D: TRBD1
V: TRBV7-3
J: TRBJ2-5
CDR3: CASSQESGQGETQYF

D: -
V: TRBV19
J: TRBJ1-2
CDR3: CASSIADLGGYTF

D: -
V: TRBV29-1
J: TRBJ1-1
CDR3: CSVVGRPNTEAFF

D: -
V: TRBV24-1
J: TRBJ2-2
CDR3: CATSDPWGTGELFF

D: TRBD1
V: TRBV11-1
J: TRBJ2-7
CDR3: CASSPLRGPYCEQYF

D: TRBD1
V: TRBV29-1
J: TRBJ1-2
CDR3: CSVEPGDRDGYTF

D: TRBD1
V: TRBV7-9
J: TRBJ1-1
CDR3: CASSYWGQGPLEAFF

D: -
V: TRBV20-1
J: TRBJ2-5
CDR3: CSARAGGTGETQYF

D: TRBD1
V: TRBV7-9
J: TRBJ1-2
CDR3: CASSLVAGQRDGYTF

D: TRBD2
V: TRBV25-1
J: TRBJ2-5
CDR3: CASSRLAGGVRETQYF

D: TRBD2
V: TRBV12-3/TRBV12-4
J: TRBJ2-5
CDR3: CASSLRAGEQGETQYF

D: TRBD2
V: TRBV7-2
J: TRBJ2-5
CDR3: CASSLVLPGAGGQETQYF

D: TRBD1
V: TRBV7-9
J: TRBJ1-5
CDR3: CASSFRQGQETQHF

D: -
V: TRBV7-9
J: TRBJ2-7
CDR3: CASSHPHRELTYEQYF

D: -
V: TRBV10-1
J: TRBJ2-2
CDR3: CASSAGYTGELFF